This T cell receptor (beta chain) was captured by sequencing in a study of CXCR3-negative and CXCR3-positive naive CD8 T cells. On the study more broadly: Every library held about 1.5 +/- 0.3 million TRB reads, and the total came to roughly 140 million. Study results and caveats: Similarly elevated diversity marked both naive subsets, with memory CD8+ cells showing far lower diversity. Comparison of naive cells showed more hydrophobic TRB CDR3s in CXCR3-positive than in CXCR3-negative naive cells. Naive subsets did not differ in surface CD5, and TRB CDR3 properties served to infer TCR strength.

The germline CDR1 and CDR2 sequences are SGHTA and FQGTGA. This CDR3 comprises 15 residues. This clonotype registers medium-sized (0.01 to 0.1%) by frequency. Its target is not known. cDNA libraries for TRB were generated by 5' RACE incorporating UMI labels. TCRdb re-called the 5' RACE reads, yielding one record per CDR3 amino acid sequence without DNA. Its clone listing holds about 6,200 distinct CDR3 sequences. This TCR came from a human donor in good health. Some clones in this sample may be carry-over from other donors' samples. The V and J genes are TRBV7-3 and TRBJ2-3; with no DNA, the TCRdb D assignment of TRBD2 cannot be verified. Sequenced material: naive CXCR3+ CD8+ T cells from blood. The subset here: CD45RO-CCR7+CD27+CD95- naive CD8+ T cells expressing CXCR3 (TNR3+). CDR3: CASSPAGGITDTQYF.